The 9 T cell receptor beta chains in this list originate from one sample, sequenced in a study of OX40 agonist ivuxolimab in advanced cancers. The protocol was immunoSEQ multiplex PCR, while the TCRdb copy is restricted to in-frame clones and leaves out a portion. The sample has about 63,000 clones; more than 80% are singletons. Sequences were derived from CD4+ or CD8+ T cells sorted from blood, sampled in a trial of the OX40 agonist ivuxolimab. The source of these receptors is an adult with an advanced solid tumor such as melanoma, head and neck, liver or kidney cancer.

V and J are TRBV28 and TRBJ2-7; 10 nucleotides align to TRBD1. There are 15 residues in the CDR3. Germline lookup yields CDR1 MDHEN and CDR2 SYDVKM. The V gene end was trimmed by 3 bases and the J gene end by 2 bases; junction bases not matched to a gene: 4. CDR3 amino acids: CASSFGGQGAYEQYF. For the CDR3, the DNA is TGTGCCAGCAGTTTTGGTGGACAGGGGGCCTACGAGCAGTACTTC. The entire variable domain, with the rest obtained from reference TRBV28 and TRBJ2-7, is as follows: DVKVTQSSRYLVKRTGEKVFLECVQDMDHENMFWYRQDPGLGLRLIYFSYDVKMKEKGDIPEGYSVSREKKERFSLILESASTNQTSMYLCASSFGGQGAYEQYFGPGTRLTVT.

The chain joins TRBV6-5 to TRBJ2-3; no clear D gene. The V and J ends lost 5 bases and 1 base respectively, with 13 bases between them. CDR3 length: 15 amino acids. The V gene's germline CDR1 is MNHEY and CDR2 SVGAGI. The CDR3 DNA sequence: TGTGCCAGCAGTCCCCGACTCGTGGGCACAGATACGCAGTATTTT. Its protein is CASSPRLVGTDTQYF.

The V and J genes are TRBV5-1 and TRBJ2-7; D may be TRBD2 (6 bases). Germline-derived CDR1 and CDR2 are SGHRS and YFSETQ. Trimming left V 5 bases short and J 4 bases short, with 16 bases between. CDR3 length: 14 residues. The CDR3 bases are TGCGCCAGCAGGATGGGACTTTCGAATTACGAGCAGTACTTC. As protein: CASRMGLSNYEQYF. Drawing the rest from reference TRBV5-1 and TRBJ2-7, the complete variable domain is KAGVTQTPRYLIKTRGQQVTLSCSPISGHRSVSWYQQTPGQGLQFLFEYFSETQRNKGNFPGRFSGRQFSNSRSEMNVSTLELGDSALYLCASRMGLSNYEQYFGPGTRLTVT.

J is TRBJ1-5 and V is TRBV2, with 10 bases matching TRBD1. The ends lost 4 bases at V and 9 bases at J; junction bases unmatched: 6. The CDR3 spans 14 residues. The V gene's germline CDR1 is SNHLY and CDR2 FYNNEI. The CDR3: CASSGQGAKGPQHF. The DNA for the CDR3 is TGTGCCAGCAGTGGACAGGGGGCGAAGGGGCCCCAGCATTTT. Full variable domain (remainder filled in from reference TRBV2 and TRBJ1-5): EPEVTQTPSHQVTQMGQEVILRCVPISNHLYFYWYRQILGQKVEFLVSFYNNEISEKSEIFDDQFSVERPDGSNFTLKIRSTKLEDSAMYFCASSGQGAKGPQHFGDGTRLSIL.

CDR3 region: CASSLYGSGSRQETQYF. Here the CDR3 DNA reads TGTGCCAGCAGTTTATATGGTAGCGGGAGTCGGCAGGAGACCCAGTACTTC. The genes are TRBV28 and TRBJ2-5, with TRBD2 identical over 9 bases. V dropped 1 base and J dropped 5; count of bases not matched to a gene: 11. This CDR3 has 17 amino acids. Per the germline V gene, CDR1 is MDHEN and CDR2 is SYDVKM.

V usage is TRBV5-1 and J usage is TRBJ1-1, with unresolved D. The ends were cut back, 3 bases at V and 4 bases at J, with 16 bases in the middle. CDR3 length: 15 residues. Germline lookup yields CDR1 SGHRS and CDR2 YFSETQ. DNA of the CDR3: TGCGCCAGCAGCTCCCTAACGGGGTTTAGCACTGAAGCTTTCTTT. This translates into CASSSLTGFSTEAFF.

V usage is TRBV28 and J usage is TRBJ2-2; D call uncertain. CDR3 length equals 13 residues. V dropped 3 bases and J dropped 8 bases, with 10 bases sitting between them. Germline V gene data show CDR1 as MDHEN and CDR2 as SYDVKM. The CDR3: CASSLVLVGELFF. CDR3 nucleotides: TGTGCCAGCAGTTTGGTACTGGTTGGGGAGCTGTTTTTT.

This CDR3 reads CASSEGGRAVVRWSYEQYF. CDR3 DNA: TGCGCCAGCAGTGAAGGGGGGAGGGCCGTGGTGCGATGGTCCTACGAGCAGTACTTC. The chain joins TRBV10-2 to TRBJ2-7, with D possibly being TRBD2 (7 bases). The CDR3 is made up of 19 amino acids. V was trimmed by 3 bases and J by 1 base, leaving 25 bases between them. Per germline, CDR1 WSHSY and CDR2 SAAADI.

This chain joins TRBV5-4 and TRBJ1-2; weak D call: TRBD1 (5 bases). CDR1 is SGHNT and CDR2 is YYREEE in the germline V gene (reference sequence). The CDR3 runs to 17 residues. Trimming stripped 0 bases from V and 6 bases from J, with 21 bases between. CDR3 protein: CASSLDRAVTRGHGYTF. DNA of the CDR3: TGTGCCAGCAGCTTGGACAGAGCGGTAACAAGGGGTCATGGCTACACCTTC.